This T cell receptor (beta chain) was captured by sequencing in a study of blood T cell repertoires in COVID-19. The wider study: PBMCs, B-cell-depleted T cells, or T cells provided the cDNA or gDNA that made up the material.

Original data processing: How many nucleated cells were present was estimated from reference gene primer amplification. Here immunoSEQ multiplex PCR was the method, and the copy in TCRdb shows in-frame clones only, minus some. That table supplies the V and J calls and clone size; D and trimming were determined from the DNA. The data contain just over 300,000 clones, just under 90% of them seen just once; the ten biggest clones take up less than 2%. Patients from Seattle were sampled longitudinally, starting during active infection. Per germline, CDR1 ENHRY and CDR2 SYGVKD. The CDR3 spans 13 residues. The germline V and J ends were trimmed by 6 bases and 5 bases, with 11 bases remaining between them.

J is TRBJ2-1 and V is TRBV10-3; D not certain. The source material was peripheral blood. The clonotype originates from a woman between 25 and 40 years old with COVID-19, enrolled during active disease. DNA of the CDR3: TGTGCCATCAGGCCCCGGTCGGACAATGAGCAGTTCTTC. Translating it yields CAIRPRSDNEQFF.